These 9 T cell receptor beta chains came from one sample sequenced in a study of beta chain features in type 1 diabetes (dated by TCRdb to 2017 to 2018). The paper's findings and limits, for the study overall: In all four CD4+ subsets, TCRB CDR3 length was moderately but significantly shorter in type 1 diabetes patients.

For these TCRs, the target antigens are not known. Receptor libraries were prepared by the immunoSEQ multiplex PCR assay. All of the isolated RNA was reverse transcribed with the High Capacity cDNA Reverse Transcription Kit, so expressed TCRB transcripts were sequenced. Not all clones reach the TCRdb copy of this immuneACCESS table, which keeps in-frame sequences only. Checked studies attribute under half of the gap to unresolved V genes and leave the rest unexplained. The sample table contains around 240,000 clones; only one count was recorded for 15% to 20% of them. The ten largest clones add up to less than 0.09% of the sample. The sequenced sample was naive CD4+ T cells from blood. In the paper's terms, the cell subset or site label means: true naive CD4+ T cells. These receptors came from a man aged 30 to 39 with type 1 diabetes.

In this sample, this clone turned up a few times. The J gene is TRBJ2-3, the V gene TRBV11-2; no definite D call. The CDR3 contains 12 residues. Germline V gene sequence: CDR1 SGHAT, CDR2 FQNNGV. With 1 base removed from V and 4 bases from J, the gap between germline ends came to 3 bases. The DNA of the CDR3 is TGTGCCAGCAGCTTAGCGTCAGATACGCAGTATTTT. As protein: CASSLASDTQYF.

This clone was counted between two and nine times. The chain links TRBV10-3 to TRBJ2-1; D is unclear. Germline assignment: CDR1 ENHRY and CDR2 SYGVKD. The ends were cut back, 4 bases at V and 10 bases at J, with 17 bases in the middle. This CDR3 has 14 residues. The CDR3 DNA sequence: TGTGCCATCAGTGGCCAGGAAGCCCGATGGGAGCAGTTCTTC. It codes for CAISGQEARWEQFF.

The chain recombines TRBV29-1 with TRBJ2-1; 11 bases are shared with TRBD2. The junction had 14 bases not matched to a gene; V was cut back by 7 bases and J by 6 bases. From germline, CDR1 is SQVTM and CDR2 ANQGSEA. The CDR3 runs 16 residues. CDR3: CSASPLTSGRVNEQFF. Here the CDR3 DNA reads TGCAGCGCAAGCCCACTAACTAGCGGGAGAGTCAATGAGCAGTTCTTC.

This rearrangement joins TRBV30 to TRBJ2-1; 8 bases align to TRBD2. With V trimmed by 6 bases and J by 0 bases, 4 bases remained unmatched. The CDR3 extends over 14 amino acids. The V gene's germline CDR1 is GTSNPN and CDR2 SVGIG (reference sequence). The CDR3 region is CACPGGDSYNEQFF. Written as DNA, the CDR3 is TGTGCCTGCCCCGGGGGGGACTCCTACAATGAGCAGTTCTTC.

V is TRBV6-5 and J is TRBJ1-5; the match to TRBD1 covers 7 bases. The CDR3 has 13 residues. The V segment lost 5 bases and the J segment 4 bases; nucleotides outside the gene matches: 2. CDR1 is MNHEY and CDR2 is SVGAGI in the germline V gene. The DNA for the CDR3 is TGTGCCAGCAGTCGGGACAGAAATCAGCCCCAGCATTTT. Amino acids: CASSRDRNQPQHF.

The CDR3 protein is CASSQDPQGLQPQHF. CDR3 in DNA: TGCGCCAGCAGCCAAGATCCACAGGGACTTCAGCCCCAGCATTTT. This rearrangement joins TRBV4-1 to TRBJ1-5; TRBD1 might be the D (6 bases). The CDR3 totals 15 residues. V dropped 0 bases and J dropped 6 bases, with 12 bases sitting between them. From germline, CDR1 is MGHRA and CDR2 YSYEKL.

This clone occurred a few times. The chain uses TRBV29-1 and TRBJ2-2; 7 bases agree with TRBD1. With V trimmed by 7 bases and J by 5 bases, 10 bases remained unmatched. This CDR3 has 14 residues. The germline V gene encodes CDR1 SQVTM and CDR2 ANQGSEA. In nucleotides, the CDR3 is TGCAGCGCCCTCGGGGACAGAACGACCGGGGAGCTGTTTTTT. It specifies CSALGDRTTGELFF.

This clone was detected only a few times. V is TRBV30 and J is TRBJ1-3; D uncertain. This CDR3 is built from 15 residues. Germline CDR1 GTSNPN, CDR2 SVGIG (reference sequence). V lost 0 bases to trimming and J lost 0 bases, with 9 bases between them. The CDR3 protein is CAWSVPPGSGNTIYF. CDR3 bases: TGTGCCTGGAGTGTACCACCCGGCTCTGGAAACACCATATATTTT.

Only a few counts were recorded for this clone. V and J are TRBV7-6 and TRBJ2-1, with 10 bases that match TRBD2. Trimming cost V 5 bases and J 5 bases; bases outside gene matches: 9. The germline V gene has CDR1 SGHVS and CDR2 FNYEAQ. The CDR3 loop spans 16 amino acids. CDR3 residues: CASSPSLAGANNEQFF. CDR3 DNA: TGTGCCAGCAGCCCGTCCCTAGCGGGGGCCAACAATGAGCAGTTCTTC. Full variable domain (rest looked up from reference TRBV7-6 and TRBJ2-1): GAGVSQSPRYKVTKRGQDVALRCDPISGHVSLYWYRQALGQGPEFLTYFNYEAQQDKSGLPNDRFSAERPEGSISTLTIQRTEQRDSAMYRCASSPSLAGANNEQFFGPGTRLTVL.